Listed below are T cell receptor beta chains from one sample, sequenced in a study of T cells in localized non-small cell lung cancer. Generated by immunoSEQ multiplex PCR, the TCRdb table keeps only in-frame clones and is missing some. The sample holds some 66,000 clones, about four fifths seen once. This material consisted of peripheral blood, taken before any cancer treatment. These receptors originate from a female donor over 55 with stage I lung adenocarcinoma. Both conserved end residues are part of each CDR3. D genes are given only for firm matches. Rows may omit the clone size; those that give it use once, few, many or a size class.

CASSYLGSSGNTGELFF TGCGCCAGCAGCTACCTGGGGTCTAGCGGTAACACCGGGGAGCTGTTTTTT TRBD2 17 TRBJ2-2 . TRBV5-1
CASSLTSANYNEQFF TGTGCCAGCAGTTTAACTAGCGCGAACTACAATGAGCAGTTCTTC TRBD2 15 TRBJ2-1 . TRBV2
CASSSPSETQYF TGTGCCAGCAGTTCTCCCTCAGAGACCCAGTACTTC . 12 TRBJ2-5 . TRBV27
CAWALAGGGETQYF TGTGCCTGGGCCCTAGCGGGAGGAGGAGAGACCCAGTACTTC TRBD2 14 TRBJ2-5 . TRBV30
CSADKNTEAFF TGCAGTGCGGACAAGAACACTGAAGCTTTCTTT . 11 TRBJ1-1 . TRBV20-1
CSVEKDRGGEQYF TGCAGCGTTGAGAAGGACAGGGGCGGCGAGCAGTACTTC TRBD1 13 TRBJ2-7 . TRBV29-1
CASSPPSSSGEQYF TGTGCCAGCTCACCACCCTCCTCTTCGGGCGAGCAGTACTTC . 14 TRBJ2-7 . TRBV18
CASSLDPSTGELFF TGTGCCAGCAGCTTAGACCCTAGCACCGGGGAGCTGTTTTTT . 14 TRBJ2-2 . TRBV7-9
CSVVGQGASNEQFF TGCAGCGTTGTAGGACAGGGGGCGAGTAATGAGCAGTTCTTC TRBD1 14 TRBJ2-1 . TRBV29-1
CASSPRGMNTEAFF TGTGCCAGCAGCCCCAGGGGCATGAACACTGAAGCTTTCTTT . 14 TRBJ1-1 . TRBV9
CASSGQYGGTEAFF TGTGCCAGCAGCGGACAATACGGGGGCACTGAAGCTTTCTTT . 14 TRBJ1-1 . TRBV11-2
CASRGDRLYEQYF TGTGCCAGCAGAGGGGACAGGTTGTACGAGCAGTACTTC TRBD1 13 TRBJ2-7 . TRBV6-1
CASRGQGRNQPQHF TGTGCCAGCAGGGGACAGGGTAGGAATCAGCCCCAGCATTTT TRBD1 14 TRBJ1-5 once TRBV6-6
CASRLPGASGRAGSYEQYF TGCGCCAGCAGACTACCCGGGGCTAGCGGGAGGGCGGGGTCCTACGAGCAGTACTTC TRBD2 19 TRBJ2-7 . TRBV23-1
CASSLSGGRTDTQYF TGTGCCAGCAGCTTAAGCGGGGGGCGCACAGATACGCAGTATTTT TRBD2 15 TRBJ2-3 . TRBV7-3
CASSPRGDSNQPQHF TGCGCCAGCAGCCCTCGGGGGGATAGCAATCAGCCCCAGCATTTT . 15 TRBJ1-5 few TRBV4-1